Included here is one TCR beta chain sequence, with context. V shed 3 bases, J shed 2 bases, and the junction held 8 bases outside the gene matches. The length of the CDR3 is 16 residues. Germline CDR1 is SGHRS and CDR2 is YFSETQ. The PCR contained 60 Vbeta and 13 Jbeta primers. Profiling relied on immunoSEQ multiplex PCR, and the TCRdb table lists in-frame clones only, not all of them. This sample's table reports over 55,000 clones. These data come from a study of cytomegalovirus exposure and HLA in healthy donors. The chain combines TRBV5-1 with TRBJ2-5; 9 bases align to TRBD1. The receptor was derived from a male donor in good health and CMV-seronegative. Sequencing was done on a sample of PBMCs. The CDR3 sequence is CASSWGGQGRQETQYF. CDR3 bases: TGCGCCAGCAGCTGGGGGGGACAGGGAAGACAAGAGACCCAGTACTTC.